Listed below are T cell receptor beta chains from one sample, sequenced in a study of blood T cell repertoires in COVID-19. Profiled with immunoSEQ multiplex PCR; TCRdb holds only in-frame clones, not every one. The data contain some 150,000 clones, 75% to 85% of them singletons. Material: peripheral blood. These receptors were collected from a woman between 50 and 59 years old in a cohort sampled during active or convalescent COVID-19. Each CDR3 is given with its conserved first and last residue. Each record gives: V gene, D gene, J gene, clone size, CDR3 length, CDR3 DNA, CDR3 protein. The D gene is left open where the match is weak. The size of a clone is reported for some rows only, either as once, few or many, or as a class for expanded clones.

TRBV2,-,TRBJ2-2,-,14,TGTGCCAGCAAGAGGGAGTCGAACACCGGGGAGCTGTTTTTT,CASKRESNTGELFF
TRBV30,-,TRBJ1-3,-,17,TGTGCCTGGAGTGTATATGTCGGGGTCTTCTCTGGAAACACCATATATTTT,CAWSVYVGVFSGNTIYF
TRBV6-5,-,TRBJ2-7,-,14,TGTGCCAGCAACTTACAGGATAGCTCCTACGAGCAGTACTTC,CASNLQDSSYEQYF
TRBV5-1,-,TRBJ1-2,-,15,TGCGCCAGCTCTCAGGGGCTGGGAGCTAACTATGGCTACACCTTC,CASSQGLGANYGYTF
TRBV7-9,TRBD1,TRBJ1-2,few,15,TGTGCCAGCAGCTCGTTACAGGGGGCGCTTGATGGCTACACCTTC,CASSSLQGALDGYTF
TRBV7-6,TRBD1,TRBJ2-7,-,17,TGTGCCAGCAGCTTAGGATTGGGACAGGGTAACTCCTACGAGCAGTACTTC,CASSLGLGQGNSYEQYF
TRBV7-2,-,TRBJ1-4,-,14,TGTGCCAGCAGCTTAGGAGGGGAGGGTGAAAAACTGTTTTTT,CASSLGGEGEKLFF
TRBV9,-,TRBJ2-2,-,14,TGTGCCAGCGGTGGGGCCTCGAACACCGGGGAGCTGTTTTTT,CASGGASNTGELFF
TRBV4-1,-,TRBJ1-1,-,14,TGCGCCAGCAGCCCATACGACACGTTACGGGAAGCTTTCTTT,CASSPYDTLREAFF
TRBV5-6,-,TRBJ1-6,-,16,TGTGCCAGCAGCCGTAGGACAGAACGAAATAATTCACCCCTCCACTTT,CASSRRTERNNSPLHF